The entry that follows covers one T cell receptor beta chain sequence. TCRdb's copy holds only in-frame clones and misses some; the assay was immunoSEQ multiplex PCR. The sample carries about 2.3 million clones, 90% to 95% recorded once. These data belong to a study of shared clonotypes between healthy human individuals. V shed 2 bases, J shed 8 bases, and the junction held 10 bases outside the gene matches. Germline CDR1 SGDLS, CDR2 YYNGEE. The CDR3 runs to 16 residues. This receptor was obtained from a man between 18 and 29 years old in good health. Some clones in this sample may be carry-over from other donors' samples. This sequence joins TRBV9 and TRBJ2-1, with TRBD2 identical over 10 bases. Sequences were obtained from naive CD4+ T cells from PBMCs. Subset given: CD45RA+ positively selected. CDR3 nucleotide sequence: TGTGCCAGCAGCGTCCGGTGGCCTAGCGGGAGTGATGAGCAGTTCTTC. Translating gives CASSVRWPSGSDEQFF. The variable domain in full, with the rest retrieved from reference TRBV9 and TRBJ2-1, is DSGVTQTPKHLITATGQRVTLRCSPRSGDLSVYWYQQSLDQGLQFLIQYYNGEERAKGNILERFSAQQFPDLHSELNLSSLELGDSALYFCASSVRWPSGSDEQFFGPGTRLTVL.